This entry lists 3 T cell receptor beta chains sequenced from one sample in a study of T cells in Graves' hyperthyroidism and ophthalmopathy. Amplification yielded TCR beta CDR3 regions, with RNA transcripts as the source. The study used the HTBI primer set for a first-round RT-PCR of the TCR CDR3. Each CDR3 protein is one row after TCRdb ran MiXCR on the multiplex PCR reads. This table holds over 200,000 distinct CDR3 sequences, roughly 15% found once. Material for sequencing was blood. The receptors were gathered from a middle-aged woman with Graves' hyperthyroidism that later progressed to Graves' ophthalmopathy.

The sample holds a few counts of this clonotype. In DNA, the CDR3 is TGTGCCAGCAGCCCCGAGGTCCCGGGGGCCCTAGTTCTTGAAAAACTGTTTTTT. It codes for CASSPEVPGALVLEKLFF. The rearrangement uses TRBV4-2 and TRBJ1-4, with D possibly being TRBD1 (6 bases). Trimming shortened V by 4 bases and J by 7 bases, and 25 bases separated the two germline ends. This CDR3 has 18 amino acids. Per the germline V gene, CDR1 is LGHNA and CDR2 is YNFKEQ.

The V gene is TRBV6-1, the J gene TRBJ2-2; 10 bases are a match to TRBD2. Germline V CDR1 and CDR2: MNHNS, SASEGT. The CDR3 consists of 14 residues. The V gene end was trimmed by 7 bases and the J gene end by 4 bases; junction bases not matched to a gene: 3. CDR3 coding DNA: TGTGCCAGCACGCGACTAGCGGGCACCGGGGAGCTGTTTTTT. Protein sequence: CASTRLAGTGELFF.

This clonotype was found many times. This chain uses TRBV5-1 with TRBJ2-1; 13 bases fit TRBD2. Germline CDR1 and CDR2: SGHRS and YFSETQ. This CDR3 has 17 residues. The J segment lost 4 bases and the V segment lost 4 bases, leaving 8 bases of the junction unmatched. This chain's CDR3 is CASSKGTSGKGYNEQFF. CDR3 coding DNA: TGCGCCAGCAGCAAAGGGACTAGCGGGAAGGGTTACAATGAGCAGTTCTTC.